These 21 T cell receptor beta chains were all obtained from the same sample, sequenced in a study of T-cell reconstitution after alpha-beta-depleted transplantation in children. As it was prepared, the TCRbeta library received unique molecular identifiers. MiXCR, run by TCRdb on the PCR reads, gives a single entry per CDR3 protein. The profile shows approximately 130,000 distinct CDR3 sequences, around 9.8% of them singletons. Sample: PBMCs, mostly from graft donor cells, taken 180 days after TCRalphabeta/CD19-depleted stem cell transplant. These receptors were taken from a girl under three years old who had a stem cell transplant for combined immunodeficiency, so the T cells may come from the graft donor.

In the case of this clonotype: A read error may account for a junction end that differs from germline. V usage is TRBV10-3 and J usage is TRBJ2-6; the match to TRBD2 covers 8 bases. Per the germline V gene, CDR1 is ENHRY and CDR2 is SYGVKD. This CDR3 has 18 amino acids. CDR3 sequence (DNA): TGTGCCATCAGTTCCCGGACTAGCACAAACTCTGGGGCCAACGGCCTGACTTTC. Protein: CAISSRTSTNSGANGLTF.

The table lists this clonotype with a few counts. The rearrangement links TRBV5-1 to TRBJ2-5, with 7 bases lining up with TRBD1. From germline, CDR1 is SGHRS and CDR2 YFSETQ. This CDR3 is built from 15 residues. With 6 bases clipped from V and 2 bases from J, the junction kept 10 bases outside the gene matches. CDR3 sequence reads: CASTLGTASQETQYF. The DNA for the CDR3 is TGCGCCAGCACCCTAGGGACAGCTTCACAAGAGACCCAGTACTTC.

The V gene is TRBV11-2, the J gene TRBJ2-7; TRBD2 aligns across 7 bases. With 3 bases clipped from V and 5 bases from J, the junction kept 13 bases outside the gene matches. Germline values: CDR1 SGHAT, CDR2 FQNNGV. The CDR3 is 16 residues long. The CDR3 sequence is CASSFDLGLPRDEQYF. The CDR3 nucleotides read TGTGCCAGCAGCTTTGACCTGGGACTACCCCGGGACGAGCAGTACTTC. The variable domain in full, completed from reference TRBV11-2 and TRBJ2-7, reads EAGVAQSPRYKIIEKRQSVAFWCNPISGHATLYWYQQILGQGPKLLIQFQNNGVVDDSQLPKDRFSAERLKGVDSTLKIQPAKLEDSAVYLCASSFDLGLPRDEQYFGPGTRLTVT.

This chain connects TRBV5-1 to TRBJ1-4; the D is unclear. In germline, CDR1 is SGHRS, CDR2 YFSETQ. The CDR3 runs to 16 residues. Trimming removed 4 bases at V and 0 bases at J, with 13 bases between. The CDR3: CASSPLGSATNEKLFF. Written as DNA, the CDR3 is TGCGCCAGCAGCCCGCTTGGGAGTGCAACTAATGAAAAACTGTTTTTT.

This clonotype was recorded a few times. The chain has TRBV20-1 and TRBJ1-5; 9 positions agree with TRBD1. The length of the CDR3 is 16 residues. V trimming: 0 bases; J trimming: 9 bases; junction bases outside the gene matches: 12. Germline assignment: CDR1 DFQATT and CDR2 SNEGSKA (reference sequence). The CDR3 here is CSARDVGQGKRLPQHF. Here the CDR3 DNA reads TGCAGTGCTAGAGATGTGGGACAGGGCAAAAGATTGCCCCAGCATTTT.

V gene TRBV5-6 combines with J gene TRBJ2-2, with D hard to call. This CDR3 is 14 amino acids long. The germline V gene has CDR1 SGHDT and CDR2 YYEEEE. Between the trimmed V and J ends, which lost 2 bases and 3 bases, there was a span of 8 bases. The CDR3 DNA follows: TGTGCCAGCAGCTTTTCAACTTACACCGGGGAGCTGTTTTTT. Translating it yields CASSFSTYTGELFF.

In its sample, this clonotype was seen a few times. The chain recombines TRBV12-3 or TRBV12-4 with TRBJ2-1; no clear D gene. The CDR3 loop spans 15 amino acids. The ends were cut back, 3 bases at V and 4 bases at J, with 13 bases in the middle. CDR3 residues: CASSFRPSPYNEQFF. Written as DNA, the CDR3 is TGTGCCAGCAGTTTCCGACCCTCCCCTTACAATGAGCAGTTCTTC.

This clonotype occurred a few times. The rearrangement uses TRBV7-9 and TRBJ2-1; D may be TRBD1 or TRBD2 (5 bases each). CDR1 is SEHNR, CDR2 FQNEAQ, per germline (reference sequence). V lost 1 base and J 10 bases, leaving 11 bases between the germline ends. The CDR3 consists of 13 residues. The DNA of the CDR3 is TGTGCCAGCAGCTTAGGGGGACGAAAGGAGCAGTTCTTC. Translation: CASSLGGRKEQFF.

The chain employs TRBV7-2 and TRBJ2-7; D perhaps matches TRBD2 (6 bases). V dropped 5 bases and J dropped 0 bases, with 11 bases sitting between them. CDR1 and CDR2 (germline): SGHTA, FQGNSA. This CDR3 comprises 14 residues. Written as DNA, the CDR3 is TGTGCCAGCAGCCCCAATAGCGGCTCCTACGAGCAGTACTTC. Protein: CASSPNSGSYEQYF.

This clonotype has at least ten counts. The CDR3 nucleotides are TGTGCCAGCAGCTCCGGGGGGACTAGCGGTGAGACCCAGTACTTC. It is translated as CASSSGGTSGETQYF. The chain recombines TRBV7-2 with TRBJ2-5; 11 bases line up with TRBD2. Germline assignment: CDR1 SGHTA and CDR2 FQGNSA. The CDR3 is 15 residues long. J gave up 5 bases and V 4 bases, and 6 bases lay outside the gene matches.

The chain links TRBV20-1 to TRBJ2-7; tentatively, D is TRBD2 (7 bases). Germline V lookup: CDR1 DFQATT, CDR2 SNEGSKA (reference sequence). V lost 3 bases and J 1 base, leaving 16 bases between the germline ends. CDR3 length: 15 amino acids. This chain's CDR3 is CSASLTRGGSYEQYF. Here the CDR3 DNA reads TGCAGTGCTAGTTTAACTAGGGGGGGATCCTACGAGCAGTACTTC.

This clonotype was seen repeatedly, ten times or more. The V call is TRBV29-1, the J call TRBJ2-7; TRBD2 is a possible D gene (5 bases). In germline, CDR1 is SQVTM, CDR2 ANQGSEA. The CDR3 loop spans 12 amino acids. With 4 bases removed from V and 4 bases from J, the gap between germline ends came to 11 bases. This CDR3 reads CSVGSRGYEQYF. Here the CDR3 DNA reads TGCAGCGTTGGATCCCGAGGGTACGAGCAGTACTTC.

The chain couples TRBV5-1 to TRBJ2-3, with 12 bases matching TRBD2. Germline assignment: CDR1 SGHRS and CDR2 YFSETQ. After removal of 0 bases from V and 1 base from J, the junction contained 6 bases not matched to a gene. The CDR3 totals 18 residues. The CDR3 is CASSLATSGRTRTDTQYF. The CDR3 DNA is TGCGCCAGCAGCTTGGCCACTAGCGGGAGGACCCGCACAGATACGCAGTATTTT.

The table lists this clonotype with a few counts. This sequence joins TRBV10-3 and TRBJ1-2, with D possibly being TRBD1 (6 bases). V lost 0 bases to trimming and J lost 3 bases, with 8 bases between them. Germline V gene sequence: CDR1 ENHRY, CDR2 SYGVKD. This CDR3 has 14 residues. The CDR3 region is CAISESRGDYGYTF. As DNA, the CDR3 is TGTGCCATCAGTGAGTCGAGGGGGGACTATGGCTACACCTTC.

This clonotype has only a few counts. J is TRBJ2-1 and V is TRBV4-3; D unresolved. The germline V gene has CDR1 LGHNA and CDR2 YSLEER. V was pared by 1 base and J by 15 bases, with 4 bases between. The CDR3 runs to 9 residues. The CDR3 loop is CASSQARFF. CDR3 DNA: TGCGCCAGCAGCCAAGCAAGGTTCTTC.

The sample holds a few counts of this clonotype. The chain links TRBV29-1 to TRBJ2-2; 7 positions match TRBD1. This CDR3 is built from 14 residues. The germline V gene has CDR1 SQVTM and CDR2 ANQGSEA. The ends lost 6 bases at V and 2 bases at J; junction bases unmatched: 6. CDR3 sequence: CSVAGTVNTGELFF. In DNA, the CDR3 is TGCAGCGTAGCCGGGACAGTAAACACCGGGGAGCTGTTTTTT.

The chain has TRBV7-2 and TRBJ2-3; possibly TRBD1 for D (5 bases). Trimming took off 5 bases at V and 2 bases at J, with 17 bases between the two ends. The CDR3 has 16 amino acids. In germline, CDR1 is SGHTA, CDR2 FQGNSA. The CDR3 region has the DNA TGTGCCAGCAGCCAAGCTAGGGGTATTGTCACAGATACGCAGTATTTT. It translates to CASSQARGIVTDTQYF.

The chain is built from TRBV20-1 and TRBJ1-1; D perhaps matches TRBD1 (6 bases). CDR1 and CDR2 from the germline V gene are DFQATT and SNEGSKA (reference sequence). The V and J ends lost 3 bases and 1 base respectively, with 9 bases between them. The CDR3 extends over 13 amino acids. CDR3 nucleotide sequence: TGCAGTGCTAGTAAGGGGGGGAACACTGAAGCTTTCTTT. It specifies CSASKGGNTEAFF.

The chain joins TRBV9 to TRBJ2-3; TRBD2 aligns across 7 bases. The junction had 6 bases not matched to a gene; V was cut back by 0 bases and J by 5 bases. The length of the CDR3 is 15 residues. Germline V gene sequence: CDR1 SGDLS, CDR2 YYNGEE. CDR3 region: CASSVGGRTVDTQYF. The CDR3 DNA sequence: TGTGCCAGCAGCGTAGGCGGGAGAACCGTAGATACGCAGTATTTT.

This chain uses TRBV6-5 with TRBJ2-5; unclear D gene. The CDR3 runs 13 residues. V lost 2 bases and J lost 7, with 11 bases in between. Germline values: CDR1 MNHEY, CDR2 SVGAGI. The CDR3 region is CASSYRADVTQYF. CDR3 nucleotide sequence: TGTGCCAGCAGTTACCGGGCCGATGTGACCCAGTACTTC.

Only a few counts were recorded for this clonotype. The chain uses TRBV20-1 and TRBJ1-6; 7 bases are shared with TRBD1. Germline CDR1 DFQATT, CDR2 SNEGSKA (reference sequence). J was trimmed by 5 bases and V by 6 bases; bases with no gene match: 4. This CDR3 comprises 13 residues. The chain's CDR3 is CSAGGGDNSPLHF. The CDR3 DNA reads TGCAGTGCAGGGGGCGGCGATAATTCACCCCTCCACTTT.